Below, 24 T cell receptor beta chains from the same sample are listed, as sequenced in a study of spatial heterogeneity in lung cancer. The time point was: sample taken at primary tumor resection. TCRdb re-analysed the 5' RACE reads in MiXCR, keeping a single row per CDR3 protein. Of under 50,000 distinct CDR3 sequences in the sample, more than 4.5% were seen once. The source material was PBMCs, sampled at surgery. The receptors were sampled from a female donor with early-stage non-small cell lung cancer.

The chain uses TRBV11-2 and TRBJ1-1; D remains ambiguous. The CDR3 length is 14 residues. V was clipped by 5 bases and J by 1 base, with 11 bases between them. The germline V gene encodes CDR1 SGHAT and CDR2 FQNNGV. The CDR3 region is CASSPWTANTEAFF. The CDR3 nucleotides read TGTGCCAGCAGCCCATGGACGGCGAACACTGAAGCTTTCTTT.

This clonotype was detected ten times or more. V usage is TRBV29-1 and J usage is TRBJ1-2; tentatively, D is TRBD1 (5 bases). The length of the CDR3 is 13 residues. V lost 0 bases and J 4 bases, leaving 9 bases between the germline ends. CDR1 and CDR2 (germline): SQVTM, ANQGSEA. The DNA of the CDR3 is TGCAGCGTTGAAGATAGGGGACTCTATGGCTACACCTTC. Translation: CSVEDRGLYGYTF.

This clonotype was detected many times. This chain joins TRBV10-3 and TRBJ1-1, with a possible D match to TRBD1 (6 bases). Trimming left V 8 bases short and J 0 bases short, with 10 bases between. The germline V gene encodes CDR1 ENHRY and CDR2 SYGVKD. The CDR3 runs to 13 residues. CDR3: CAIQGHLNTEAFF. CDR3 bases: TGTGCCATCCAGGGACACTTGAACACTGAAGCTTTCTTT.

This clonotype was counted at least ten times. The chain uses TRBV5-1 and TRBJ1-5, with D uncertain. Germline CDR1 is SGHRS and CDR2 is YFSETQ. The CDR3 spans 14 residues. V was shortened by 2 bases and J by 3 bases, with 9 bases between the two germline ends. CDR3 nucleotide sequence: TGCGCCAGCAGCTTCGGGGATATCAATCAGCCCCAGCATTTT. Encoded protein: CASSFGDINQPQHF. The whole variable domain, remainder taken from reference TRBV5-1 and TRBJ1-5, is KAGVTQTPRYLIKTRGQQVTLSCSPISGHRSVSWYQQTPGQGLQFLFEYFSETQRNKGNFPGRFSGRQFSNSRSEMNVSTLELGDSALYLCASSFGDINQPQHFGDGTRLSIL.

The chain couples TRBV3-1 to TRBJ2-3; TRBD2 aligns across 8 bases. The CDR3 consists of 14 residues. The ends lost 1 base at V and 7 bases at J; junction bases unmatched: 4. CDR1 is LGHDT and CDR2 is YNNKEL in the germline V gene (reference sequence). The CDR3 DNA reads as TGTGCCAGCAGCCAAGCGGGGGGGTTAAATACGCAGTATTTT. Translating it yields CASSQAGGLNTQYF.

This clonotype appeared many times. V gene TRBV28 combines with J gene TRBJ2-7; 11 bases are shared with TRBD2. The germline V gene encodes CDR1 MDHEN and CDR2 SYDVKM. The CDR3 has 15 amino acids. Trimming at V came to 5 bases and at J to 2 bases, leaving 5 bases not matched to a gene. The CDR3 coding sequence is TGTGCCAGCAGTCCCCTTAGCGGGGGGGCCTACGAGCAGTACTTC. As protein: CASSPLSGGAYEQYF.

This clonotype occurred many times. This chain joins TRBV4-1 and TRBJ2-2, with TRBD2 matching 8 bases. CDR1 and CDR2 (germline): MGHRA, YSYEKL. The V and J ends lost 4 bases and 8 bases, in that order; junction bases with no gene match: 9. The CDR3 has 15 residues. CDR3 loop: CASSPGTSVVGELFF. CDR3 in DNA: TGCGCCAGCAGCCCCGGGACTAGTGTGGTTGGGGAGCTGTTTTTT.

This clonotype was recorded at least ten times. V is TRBV9 and J is TRBJ1-2; 7 positions agree with TRBD1. V trimming: 0 bases; J trimming: 5 bases; junction bases outside the gene matches: 7. The V gene's germline CDR1 is SGDLS and CDR2 YYNGEE. The CDR3 runs 15 residues. The CDR3 bases are TGTGCCAGCAGCGTAGCTGAGGGGACAGTTTATGGCTACACCTTC. The encoded protein is CASSVAEGTVYGYTF.

The chain joins TRBV7-2 to TRBJ2-5; D call uncertain. This CDR3 contains 14 residues. Germline-derived CDR1 and CDR2 are SGHTA and FQGNSA. Trimming pared 5 bases from V and 2 bases from J, leaving 12 bases between. This CDR3 is CASSPARRQETQYF. CDR3 coding DNA: TGTGCCAGCAGCCCCGCTAGGAGACAAGAGACCCAGTACTTC.

This clonotype turned up a few times. This chain uses TRBV7-9 with TRBJ1-1, with D perhaps TRBD1 (5 bases). CDR3 length equals 14 residues. The V end was cut by 7 bases, the J end by 4 bases, with 16 bases between. Germline CDR1 and CDR2: SEHNR and FQNEAQ (reference sequence). The CDR3 loop reads CASNEGPTSTEAFF. CDR3 DNA sequence: TGTGCCAGCAACGAGGGGCCAACTTCCACTGAAGCTTTCTTT.

This clonotype was observed a handful of times. The chain recombines TRBV6-2 or TRBV6-3 with TRBJ2-5; D not certain. V shed 0 bases and J shed 8 bases, with 4 bases lying between them. Germline V gene lookup returns CDR1 MNHEY and CDR2 SVGEGT. The CDR3 is made up of 11 amino acids. The DNA of the CDR3 is TGTGCCAGCAGTTACTCGGCCACCCAGTACTTC. Translation: CASSYSATQYF.

Here the CDR3 reads CASSFRTGDTGELFF. CDR3 DNA sequence: TGTGCCAGCAGTTTCCGGACAGGGGACACCGGGGAGCTGTTTTTT. The rearrangement links TRBV2 to TRBJ2-2, with 9 bases fitting TRBD1. Germline V gene sequence: CDR1 SNHLY, CDR2 FYNNEI. Trimming at V came to 5 bases and at J to 3 bases, leaving 4 bases not matched to a gene. CDR3 length: 15 amino acids.

This clonotype was picked up many times. The V and J genes are TRBV9 and TRBJ1-1; D is unresolved. The V end was cut by 3 bases, the J end by 6 bases, with 12 bases between. The CDR3 runs 13 residues. Per the germline V gene, CDR1 is SGDLS and CDR2 is YYNGEE. In DNA, the CDR3 is TGTGCCAGCAGCGAGGACGAGGCCGCTGAAGCTTTCTTT. It encodes CASSEDEAAEAFF.

The chain uses TRBV4-1 and TRBJ1-1; 7 positions match TRBD1. This CDR3 contains 14 residues. Germline V gene data show CDR1 as MGHRA and CDR2 as YSYEKL. The V segment lost 3 bases and the J segment 4 bases; nucleotides outside the gene matches: 5. Here the CDR3 DNA reads TGCGCCAGCAGCCAGGAACAGGGGTTCACTGAAGCTTTCTTT. This encodes CASSQEQGFTEAFF.

This clonotype was detected ten times or more. The chain carries TRBV18 and TRBJ1-2; 7 bases line up with TRBD1. V gave up 5 bases and J gave up 0 bases; unmatched junction bases: 0. Germline values: CDR1 KGHSH, CDR2 LQKENI. The CDR3 consists of 13 residues. The CDR3: CASSDRANYGYTF. The CDR3 DNA reads TGTGCCAGCTCAGACAGGGCTAACTATGGCTACACCTTC.

This clonotype came up many times. The chain links TRBV7-6 to TRBJ2-3; no clear D gene. Deletions cut 2 bases from V and 0 bases from J, with 9 bases between. Germline V CDR1 and CDR2: SGHVS, FNYEAQ. The CDR3 is 15 residues long. CDR3 DNA: TGTGCCAGCAGCTTAAATCGGCAGAGCACAGATACGCAGTATTTT. Translating gives CASSLNRQSTDTQYF.

The V gene is TRBV6-1, the J gene TRBJ1-2, with D possibly being TRBD1 (5 bases). From germline, CDR1 is MNHNS and CDR2 SASEGT. Trimming shortened V by 2 bases and J by 4 bases, and 14 bases separated the two germline ends. The CDR3 sequence is 15 residues long. CDR3 sequence (DNA): TGTGCCAGCAGTGAACGGCAGGGCTTTACCTATGGCTACACCTTC. This sequence encodes CASSERQGFTYGYTF.

This clonotype has at least ten counts. This chain connects TRBV27 to TRBJ2-1; unclear D gene. This CDR3 contains 13 residues. Germline-derived CDR1 and CDR2 are MNHEY and SMNVEV (reference sequence). Trimming took off 3 bases at V and 8 bases at J, with 11 bases between the two ends. As DNA, the CDR3 is TGTGCCAGCAGTTTGACCCCGGGCGATGAGCAGTTCTTC. Translated, it gives CASSLTPGDEQFF.

Ten or more counts support this clonotype. The chain combines TRBV7-2 with TRBJ2-3; D may be TRBD1 or TRBD2 (5 bases each). This CDR3 has 13 amino acids. Germline V gives CDR1 SGHTA, CDR2 FQGNSA. Trimming stripped 1 base from V and 6 bases from J, with 8 bases between. The CDR3 loop reads CASSLGWGDTQYF. The CDR3, as DNA: TGTGCCAGCAGCTTAGGGTGGGGGGATACGCAGTATTTT.

On this clonotype itself: A much larger clone sits a single nucleotide away, making a read error possible. The gene calls are TRBV9 and TRBJ1-1; D gene uncertain. CDR1 SGDLS and CDR2 YYNGEE come from the germline V gene. This CDR3 is 13 amino acids long. The CDR3 coding sequence is TGTGCCAGCAGCGTAGCTCCGAACACTGGAGCTTTCTTT. Translating it yields CASSVAPNTGAFF. Filled out from reference TRBV9 and TRBJ1-1, the complete variable domain reads DSGVTQTPKHLITATGQRVTLRCSPRSGDLSVYWYQQSLDQGLQFLIQYYNGEERAKGNILERFSAQQFPDLHSELNLSSLELGDSALYFCASSVAPNTGAFFGQGTRLTVV.

Ten or more counts support this clonotype. The rearrangement joins TRBV10-3 to TRBJ2-2; a possible D gene is TRBD2 (6 bases). The germline V gene has CDR1 ENHRY and CDR2 SYGVKD. V dropped 4 bases and J dropped 6 bases, with 9 bases sitting between them. This CDR3 is 13 amino acids long. The CDR3 is CAISGRGAGELFF. CDR3 in DNA: TGTGCCATCAGTGGGAGGGGCGCCGGGGAGCTGTTTTTT.

The chain joins TRBV10-3 to TRBJ2-5; D possibly corresponds to TRBD2 (7 bases). The V and J ends lost 6 bases and 2 bases respectively, with 16 bases between them. The CDR3 runs 15 residues. Germline V gene lookup returns CDR1 ENHRY and CDR2 SYGVKD. The CDR3 nucleotides read TGTGCCATCAGCCGAGCGGGGACACCACAAGAGACCCAGTACTTC. Its translation: CAISRAGTPQETQYF.

This clonotype came up many times. The chain employs TRBV20-1 and TRBJ1-1; TRBD1 matches 9 bases. The ends lost 3 bases at V and 3 bases at J; junction bases unmatched: 11. This CDR3 contains 16 residues. CDR1 is DFQATT, CDR2 SNEGSKA, per germline (reference sequence). CDR3 coding DNA: TGCAGTGCTAGTGAGCAAGGACAGGGGCGGGACACTGAAGCTTTCTTT. Encoded protein: CSASEQGQGRDTEAFF.

This chain joins TRBV9 and TRBJ2-1; 13 nucleotides match TRBD2. This CDR3 is built from 18 residues. Unmatched junction bases numbered 8, after V lost 0 bases and J lost 5 bases. CDR1 is SGDLS and CDR2 is YYNGEE in the germline V gene. CDR3 DNA sequence: TGTGCCAGCAGCGTAGTTGGCCAACTAGCGGGAGGGGACAATGAGCAGTTCTTC. It is translated as CASSVVGQLAGGDNEQFF. The full variable domain, in which reference TRBV9 and TRBJ2-1 provide the parts outside the CDR3, is DSGVTQTPKHLITATGQRVTLRCSPRSGDLSVYWYQQSLDQGLQFLIQYYNGEERAKGNILERFSAQQFPDLHSELNLSSLELGDSALYFCASSVVGQLAGGDNEQFFGPGTRLTVL.